This T cell receptor beta chain is drawn from a study of CD8+ T cells in alopecia areata. Study-level information: In an open-label trial, patients got 5 to 10 mg tofacitinib twice daily.

CDR1 is LNHNV, CDR2 YYDKDF, per germline (reference sequence). V gave up 3 bases and J gave up 2 bases, with 10 bases separating them. This CDR3 comprises 14 residues. Treatment indicated: oral pan-JAK inhibitor, 5-10 mg twice daily. Isolated RNA was reverse transcribed into cDNA used as the sequencing template. Produced via immunoSEQ multiplex PCR; TCRdb's table is partial and in-frame only. The sample comprises fewer than 250,000 clones, 50% to 60% of which are singletons, and less than 0.8% rests with the top ten. The sample here was CD4+ T cells sorted from blood, taken at week 4, from a patient treated with tofacitinib. This sequence originates from a human donor with alopecia areata. The chain is built from TRBV15 and TRBJ1-2; D might be TRBD1 (5 bases). The CDR3 coding sequence is TGTGCCACCAGCAGCCCGCGGGGCAACTATGGCTACACCTTC. This translates into CATSSPRGNYGYTF.